The clone carrying this T cell receptor (beta chain) appeared a few times. Its antigen is currently unknown. These data come from a study of identical twins. Overall study findings and caveats: The conclusions drew on cross-sectional statistical analysis instead of tracking the same donors. Out-of-frame alpha sequences that twins shared showed excess low generation probability.

TCRdb itself ran the 5' RACE reads through MiXCR, one entry per CDR3 protein. Of about 520,000 distinct CDR3 sequences detected, 20% to 25% appear once; the ten largest clones hold under 0.95%. The trim removed 2 bases at V and 6 bases at J, leaving 9 bases unmatched. Germline V gene lookup returns CDR1 SGHNT and CDR2 YENEEA. This CDR3 spans 15 amino acids. These same records also appear under a second study, on T cells expressing NK-cell markers. This second study says: Just one sequenced donor of eight was HCMV-seronegative, while seven were seropositive. In a few donors, dominant clonotypes made up roughly 28.3-65% of CD3+CD56-NKG2C+ cells.

The V call is TRBV11-3, the J call TRBJ1-1; 7 bases fit TRBD1. This sequence was found in a woman under 30 in good health. The source material was CD4+ T cells sorted from blood. CDR3 amino acids: CASSLLGGEVSEAFF. In nucleotides, the CDR3 is TGTGCCAGCAGCTTACTAGGGGGCGAGGTATCTGAAGCTTTCTTT.